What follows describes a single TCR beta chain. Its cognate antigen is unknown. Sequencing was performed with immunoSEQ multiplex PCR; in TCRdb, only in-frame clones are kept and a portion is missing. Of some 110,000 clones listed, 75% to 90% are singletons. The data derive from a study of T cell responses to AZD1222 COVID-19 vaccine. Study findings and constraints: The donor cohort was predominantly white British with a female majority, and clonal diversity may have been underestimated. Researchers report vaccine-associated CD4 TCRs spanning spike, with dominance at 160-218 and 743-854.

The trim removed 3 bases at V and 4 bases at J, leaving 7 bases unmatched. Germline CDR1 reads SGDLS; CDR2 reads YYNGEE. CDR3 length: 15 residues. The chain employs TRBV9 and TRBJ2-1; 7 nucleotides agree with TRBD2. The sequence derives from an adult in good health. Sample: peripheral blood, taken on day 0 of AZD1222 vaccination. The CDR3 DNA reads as TGTGCCAGCAGCGCGCCGGGACTATCATACAATGAGCAGTTCTTC. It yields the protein CASSAPGLSYNEQFF. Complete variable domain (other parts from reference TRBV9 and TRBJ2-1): DSGVTQTPKHLITATGQRVTLRCSPRSGDLSVYWYQQSLDQGLQFLIQYYNGEERAKGNILERFSAQQFPDLHSELNLSSLELGDSALYFCASSAPGLSYNEQFFGPGTRLTVL.